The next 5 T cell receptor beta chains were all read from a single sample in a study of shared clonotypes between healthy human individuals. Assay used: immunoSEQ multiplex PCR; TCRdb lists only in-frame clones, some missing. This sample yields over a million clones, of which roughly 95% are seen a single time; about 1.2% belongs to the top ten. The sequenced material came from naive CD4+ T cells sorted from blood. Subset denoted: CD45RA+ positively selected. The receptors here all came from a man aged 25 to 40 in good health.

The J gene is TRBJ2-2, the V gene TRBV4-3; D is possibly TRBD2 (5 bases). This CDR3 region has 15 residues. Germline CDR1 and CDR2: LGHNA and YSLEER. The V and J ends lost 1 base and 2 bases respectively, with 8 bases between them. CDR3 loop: CASSQGGPNTGELFF. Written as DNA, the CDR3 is TGCGCCAGCAGCCAAGGCGGGCCTAACACCGGGGAGCTGTTTTTT.

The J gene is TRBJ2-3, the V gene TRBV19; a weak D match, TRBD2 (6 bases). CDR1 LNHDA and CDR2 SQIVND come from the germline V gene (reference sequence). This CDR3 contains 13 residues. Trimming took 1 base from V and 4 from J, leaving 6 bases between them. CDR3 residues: CASSIGDSDTQYF. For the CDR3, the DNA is TGTGCCAGTAGTATAGGGGACTCAGATACGCAGTATTTT.

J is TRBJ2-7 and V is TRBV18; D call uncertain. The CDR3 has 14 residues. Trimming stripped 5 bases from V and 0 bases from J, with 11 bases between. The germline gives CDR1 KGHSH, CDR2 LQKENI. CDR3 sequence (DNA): TGTGCCAGCTCAGATACCACCAGCTCCTACGAGCAGTACTTC. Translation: CASSDTTSSYEQYF.

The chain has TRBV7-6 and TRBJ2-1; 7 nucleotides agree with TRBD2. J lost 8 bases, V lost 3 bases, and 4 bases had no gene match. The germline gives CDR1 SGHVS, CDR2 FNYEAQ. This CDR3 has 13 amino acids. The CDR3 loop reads CASSFSGFDEQFF. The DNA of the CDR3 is TGTGCCAGCAGCTTTAGCGGGTTCGATGAGCAGTTCTTC.

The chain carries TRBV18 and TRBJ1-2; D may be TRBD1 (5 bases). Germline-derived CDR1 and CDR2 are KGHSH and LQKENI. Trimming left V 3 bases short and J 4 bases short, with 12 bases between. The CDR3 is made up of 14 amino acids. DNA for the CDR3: TGTGCCAGCTCACCCAAGTTGGGGACCTATGGCTACACCTTC. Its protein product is CASSPKLGTYGYTF.